One and the same sample provided the 10 T cell receptor beta chains below, sequenced in a study of T cell clonality in common variable immunodeficiency. Clones were read by immunoSEQ multiplex PCR, and TCRdb kept only the in-frame ones, dropping some. The sample counts approximately 44,000 clones, none seen once; the ten largest own roughly 10%. Specimen: peripheral blood mononuclear cells. The origin of the receptors is a person aged 18 to 70 in good health.

This clone was detected ten times or more. The read terminates 3 residues before the CDR3 end, so the remaining end is supplied by the germline J gene. This chain uses TRBV11-3 with TRBJ2-3; no firm D call. The CDR3 extends over 12 amino acids. V gave up 1 base and J gave up 6 bases, with 5 bases separating them. Germline CDR1 and CDR2: SGHNT and YENEEA. CDR3 sequence: CASSLVSDTQYF. Partial CDR3 DNA: TGTGCCAGCAGCTTAGTATCCGATACG.

This clone was seen ten or more times. The sequence runs out 3 residues before the end of the CDR3; the remainder is reconstructed from the germline J gene. The gene calls are TRBV7-3 and TRBJ2-3; tentatively, D is TRBD1 (5 bases). Germline V lookup: CDR1 SGHTA, CDR2 FQGTGA. V was trimmed by 3 bases and J by 5 bases, leaving 18 bases between them. CDR3 length: 16 residues. The sequenced CDR3 bases are TGTGCCAGCAGCTTCCTCGTTGGGGCGCCGGAAGATACG. Translated, it gives CASSFLVGAPEDT. In full, the CDR3 is CASSFLVGAPEDTQYF. Full variable domain (outside the CDR3, taken from reference TRBV7-3 and TRBJ2-3): GAGVSQTPSNKVTEKGKYVELRCDPISGHTALYWYRQSLGQGPEFLIYFQGTGAADDSGLPNDRFFAVRPEGSVSTLKIQRTERGDSAVYLCASSFLVGAPEDTQYFGPGTRLTVL.

This clone has at least ten counts. Read sequence stops 3 residues before the CDR3 end, and the germline J gene provides the missing end. The chain joins TRBV7-7 to TRBJ2-2; D might be TRBD2 (5 bases). The CDR3 extends over 14 amino acids. The germline gives CDR1 SSHAT, CDR2 FNYEAQ (reference sequence). Trimming removed 3 bases from V and 6 bases from J, with 11 bases in between. The CDR3 here is CASSLRAPAGELFF. The CDR3 DNA, read in part, is TGTGCCAGCAGCTTGAGGGCGCCGGCCGGGGAG.

This clone was observed many times. The CDR3 sequence is CASSPSVYEQYF. The covered CDR3 bases are TGTGCCAGCAGCCCCTCGGTCTACGAG. The chain couples TRBV5-8 to TRBJ2-7; D gene ambiguous. Sequencing ends 3 residues short of the CDR3 end; the germline J gene provides the rest. The CDR3 totals 12 residues. With 4 bases removed from V and 3 bases from J, the gap between germline ends came to 8 bases. CDR1 is SGHTS, CDR2 YDEGEE, per germline.

This clone was seen at least ten times. The CDR3 end falls 3 residues outside the read, so it is completed with the germline J gene. This chain links TRBV5-1 with TRBJ2-5, with 7 nucleotides matching TRBD1. V was clipped by 1 base and J by 7 bases; unmatched bases: 13. CDR3 length: 16 residues. CDR1 is SGHRS and CDR2 is YFSETQ in the germline V gene. This CDR3 reads CASSLRGGESPRTQYF. CDR3 DNA, as far as it was read: TGCGCCAGCAGCTTGAGAGGGGGCGAGTCCCCCCGGACC.

In this sample, this clone turned up many times. The CDR3 end falls 3 residues outside the read, so it is completed with the germline J gene. This chain joins TRBV7-9 and TRBJ1-1, with TRBD1 matching 10 bases. The CDR3 is made up of 14 amino acids. Looked up from germline, CDR1 is SEHNR and CDR2 is FQNEAQ (reference sequence). CDR3 DNA, as far as it was read: TGTGCCAGCAGCTTAGGAGGACAGGGGGTAAAA. Translated, it gives CASSLGGQGVK. From start to end, the CDR3 is CASSLGGQGVKAFF.

This clone was seen ten or more times. The read ends 3 residues early relative to the CDR3; the germline J gene fills the gap. This chain connects TRBV5-1 to TRBJ2-2; 14 nucleotides line up with TRBD2. Per the germline V gene, CDR1 is SGHRS and CDR2 is YFSETQ. Unmatched junction bases numbered 9, after V lost 4 bases and J lost 4 bases. There are 18 residues in the CDR3. This chain's CDR3 is CASSGRTSGRTGTGELFF. The part of the CDR3 DNA that was read is TGCGCCAGCAGCGGCCGGACTAGCGGGAGGACGGGCACCGGGGAG.

This clone was observed at least ten times. Coverage ceases 3 residues before the CDR3 finishes, and the germline J gene fills in the end. The chain links TRBV5-5 to TRBJ1-2; the match to TRBD1 covers 7 bases. V lost 4 bases to trimming and J lost 1 base; unmatched junction nucleotides: 7. CDR1 is SGHKS, CDR2 YYEKEE, per germline (reference sequence). The CDR3 is made up of 15 amino acids. The CDR3 here is CASSLNRQGNYGYTF. The CDR3 bases that were read are TGTGCCAGCAGCCTGAACAGACAGGGTAACTATGGC.

To note about this clone: The CDR3 end falls 3 residues outside the read, so it is completed with the germline J gene. The rearrangement joins TRBV2 to TRBJ1-4; 8 bases line up with TRBD1. After removal of 8 bases from V and 4 bases from J, the junction contained 6 bases not matched to a gene. The CDR3 contains 14 residues. Germline CDR1 and CDR2: SNHLY and FYNNEI. The CDR3 DNA, read in part, is TGTGCCAGCGGCGGACAGGGCATTAATGAAAAA. It specifies CASGGQGINEK. The full CDR3 protein is CASGGQGINEKLFF.

This clone was seen at least ten times. The CDR3 extends 3 residues past the end of the read, so its final part is completed from the germline J gene. V and J are TRBV20-1 and TRBJ1-1; 7 nucleotides match TRBD1. J lost 3 bases, V lost 3 bases, and 4 bases had no gene match. This CDR3 spans 13 amino acids. Germline V CDR1 and CDR2: DFQATT, SNEGSKA (reference sequence). The CDR3 protein is CSARTGRDTEAFF. The covered CDR3 bases are TGCAGTGCTAGGACAGGGAGGGACACTGAA.